These 8 T cell receptor beta chains originate from one sample sequenced in a study of blood T cells in healthy people across ages. The use of a sample-barcoded 5' primer and a J-beta primer mix characterized a second PCR of roughly 6 to 11 cycles. One entry per CDR3 protein, called by TCRdb with MiXCR from the 5' RACE reads. The sample carries 850,000 to 950,000 distinct CDR3 sequences, about 30% recorded once. Sequencing was performed on blood. Receptors originate from an elderly woman in good health.

This clonotype was seen more than once but under ten times. This sequence joins TRBV9 and TRBJ1-3; D is possibly TRBD1 (6 bases). This CDR3 comprises 14 residues. Per germline, CDR1 SGDLS and CDR2 YYNGEE. V dropped 5 bases and J dropped 0 bases, with 9 bases sitting between them. CDR3 amino acids: CASSGGASGNTIYF. In DNA, the CDR3 is TGTGCCAGCAGTGGGGGGGCCTCTGGAAACACCATATATTTT. The entire variable domain, with the rest obtained from reference TRBV9 and TRBJ1-3, is as follows: DSGVTQTPKHLITATGQRVTLRCSPRSGDLSVYWYQQSLDQGLQFLIQYYNGEERAKGNILERFSAQQFPDLHSELNLSSLELGDSALYFCASSGGASGNTIYFGEGSWLTVV.

To note about this clonotype: This may be a read error: a much more frequent sequence differs by one nucleotide. This chain uses TRBV28 with TRBJ2-3; 13 nucleotides line up with TRBD2. Germline V gives CDR1 MDHEN, CDR2 SYDVKM. CDR3 length equals 15 residues. V lost 6 bases and J lost 14; bases outside the gene matches: 14. CDR3 in amino acids: CASSHDGTSGENRYF. The CDR3 DNA reads TGTGCCAGCAGCCACGATGGGACTAGCGGGGAGAACCGGTATTTT.

This clonotype was seen only once. This could be a read error, since a much larger clone is one nucleotide away. CDR3 nucleotide sequence: TGTGCCAGCAGTGCCAGGATATCAGATACGCAGTATTTT. Protein: CASSARISDTQYF. V is TRBV12-3 or TRBV12-4 and J is TRBJ2-3; no clear D. V was cut by 5 bases and J by 4 bases, with 10 bases left in between. CDR3 length: 13 amino acids.

The chain links TRBV7-2 to TRBJ2-5; no firm D call. CDR3 length equals 15 residues. V gave up 4 bases and J gave up 4 bases, with 16 bases separating them. CDR1 is SGHTA and CDR2 is FQGNSA in the germline V gene. DNA for the CDR3: TGTGCCAGCAGCTCTGGGCCCCTCACGGGAGAGACCCAGTACTTC. Translated: CASSSGPLTGETQYF.

As for this clonotype: Compared with germline, one end of the junction differs, possibly owing to a read error. The chain uses TRBV7-6 and TRBJ2-3, with no clear D. In germline, CDR1 is SGHVS, CDR2 FNYEAQ. The CDR3 totals 14 residues. CDR3 sequence reads: CASSFNPLTDTRYF. CDR3 nucleotides: TGTGCCAGCAGCTTCAACCCTCTCACAGATACGCGGTATTTT.

The genes are TRBV4-2 and TRBJ2-7, with 8 nucleotides matching TRBD1. This CDR3 is 14 amino acids long. V trimming: 0 bases; J trimming: 3 bases; junction bases outside the gene matches: 1. Germline CDR1 reads LGHNA; CDR2 reads YNFKEQ. The CDR3 bases are TGTGCCAGCAGCCAAGATACAGGGGGCTACGAGCAGTACTTC. Its translation: CASSQDTGGYEQYF.

This chain uses TRBV19 with TRBJ2-7; D may be TRBD1 or TRBD2 (5 bases each). This CDR3 region has 11 residues. The germline V and J ends were trimmed by 3 bases and 9 bases, with 9 bases remaining between them. CDR1 is LNHDA, CDR2 SQIVND, per germline (reference sequence). Written as DNA, the CDR3 is TGTGCCAGTAGTATGGGACGGGGGCAGTACTTC. Amino acid sequence: CASSMGRGQYF.

This clonotype was seen more than once but under ten times. A read error may produce the germline difference seen at one junction end. The chain is built from TRBV5-1 and TRBJ2-3; unclear D gene. From germline, CDR1 is SGHRS and CDR2 YFSETQ. The CDR3 loop spans 16 amino acids. Here the CDR3 DNA reads TGCGCCAGCAGCTTGGAGATCTCCTCTTTCACAGATGCGCAGTATTTT. It translates to CASSLEISSFTDAQYF.